These 28 T cell receptor beta chains originate from one sample sequenced in a study of T cell repertoires in cytomegalovirus infection. Each CDR3 protein is one row after TCRdb ran MiXCR on the reads. The sample consists of about 160,000 distinct CDR3 sequences, about 22% of them appearing once. These TCRs are of unknown antigen specificity. The material was CD8+ T cells from cultured PBMCs, obtained from culture after CMV antigen stimulation. All receptors derive from a human donor in good health (CMV status not recorded). Some clones in this sample may be carry-over from other donors' samples.

This clonotype was seen a single time. V is TRBV27 and J is TRBJ1-5; D is perhaps TRBD1 (5 bases). Trimming pared 1 base from V and 7 bases from J, leaving 8 bases between. This CDR3 has 13 amino acids. Germline CDR1 and CDR2: MNHEY and SMNVEV (reference sequence). CDR3 nucleotide sequence: TGTGCCAGCAGTTTATACGGGGACCAGCCCCAGCATTTT. This codes for CASSLYGDQPQHF.

V gene TRBV7-9 combines with J gene TRBJ2-7, with 7 bases lining up with TRBD1. The CDR3 spans 14 residues. Germline V gene sequence: CDR1 SEHNR, CDR2 FQNEAQ (reference sequence). J lost 0 bases, V lost 5 bases, and 4 bases had no gene match. This CDR3 reads CASSRQGDSYEQYF. The CDR3 DNA reads as TGTGCCAGCAGCCGGCAGGGGGACTCCTACGAGCAGTACTTC.

The rearrangement joins TRBV7-9 to TRBJ1-4, with no clear D. The CDR3 length is 12 residues. Looked up from germline, CDR1 is SEHNR and CDR2 is FQNEAQ (reference sequence). The V gene lost 1 base and the J gene lost 8 bases, with 5 bases spanning the gap. In DNA, the CDR3 is TGTGCCAGCAGCTTAGAGTCCGAAAAACTGTTTTTT. Translating gives CASSLESEKLFF.

V gene TRBV7-9 combines with J gene TRBJ2-5; 8 positions match TRBD1. V gave up 6 bases and J gave up 3 bases; unmatched junction bases: 15. CDR3 length equals 17 residues. Germline values: CDR1 SEHNR, CDR2 FQNEAQ (reference sequence). Here the CDR3 reads CASRPQGAGGTKETQYF. In DNA form, the CDR3 reads TGTGCCAGCAGACCACAGGGCGCAGGGGGCACCAAAGAGACCCAGTACTTC.

This chain connects TRBV9 to TRBJ2-5, with D perhaps TRBD2 (5 bases). The germline CDR1 and CDR2 sequences are SGDLS and YYNGEE. V lost 4 bases and J 5 bases, leaving 24 bases between the germline ends. CDR3 length equals 17 residues. CDR3 sequence (DNA): TGTGCCAGCAGCCCCCTCGGGGTGGTTTTTCAACGGGAGACCCAGTACTTC. Translated, it gives CASSPLGVVFQRETQYF.

The rearrangement joins TRBV4-3 to TRBJ2-1; 9 positions agree with TRBD2. The CDR3 is 16 residues long. J was trimmed by 7 bases and V by 0 bases; bases with no gene match: 7. Germline values: CDR1 LGHNA, CDR2 YSLEER. The CDR3 DNA reads TGCGCCAGCAGCCAAGATAGTCTAGCGGGGTATAATGAGCAGTTCTTC. It is translated as CASSQDSLAGYNEQFF.

This chain joins TRBV7-8 and TRBJ2-7; 10 bases agree with TRBD2. The CDR3 has 15 amino acids. CDR1 is SGHVS and CDR2 is FQNEAQ in the germline V gene. The J segment lost 5 bases and the V segment lost 1 base, leaving 5 bases of the junction unmatched. Written as DNA, the CDR3 is TGTGCCAGCAGCTTAGGCCTAGCGGGAGTTGACGAGCAGTACGTC. It codes for CASSLGLAGVDEQYV.

This clonotype turned up a few times. The V and J genes are TRBV9 and TRBJ2-5, with TRBD2 identical over 7 bases. The junction had 8 bases not matched to a gene; V was cut back by 3 bases and J by 3 bases. CDR3 length equals 15 residues. Germline CDR1 SGDLS, CDR2 YYNGEE. This chain's CDR3 is CASSAGGREKETQYF. In nucleotides, the CDR3 is TGTGCCAGCAGCGCGGGAGGACGGGAGAAAGAGACCCAGTACTTC.

The J gene is TRBJ2-1, the V gene TRBV6-6; weak D call: TRBD2 (5 bases). Germline values: CDR1 MNHNY, CDR2 SVGAGI (reference sequence). CDR3 size: 14 residues. The V end lost 7 bases, the J end lost 7 bases, and 17 bases lay between the germline ends. The CDR3: CASITGISTNEQFF. DNA for the CDR3: TGTGCCAGCATTACGGGAATCTCTACGAATGAGCAGTTCTTC.

There are a few counts of this clonotype. The chain combines TRBV7-2 with TRBJ1-1, with D unclear. This CDR3 spans 11 amino acids. V lost 4 bases, J lost 11 bases, and 11 bases lay in between. Germline V gene data show CDR1 as SGHTA and CDR2 as FQGNSA. The CDR3 protein is CASSSGLIAFF. The CDR3, as DNA: TGTGCCAGCAGCTCTGGCCTAATCGCTTTCTTT.

The gene calls are TRBV20-1 and TRBJ1-5, with 8 bases fitting TRBD1. V lost 4 bases to trimming and J lost 4 bases; unmatched junction nucleotides: 12. The CDR3 covers 16 residues. Germline loops: CDR1 DFQATT, CDR2 SNEGSKA (reference sequence). CDR3 amino acids: CSATDLDRVWNQPQHF. As DNA, the CDR3 is TGCAGTGCTACCGACTTGGACAGGGTTTGGAATCAGCCCCAGCATTTT.

This clonotype was counted between two and nine times. The chain couples TRBV7-8 to TRBJ2-7, with TRBD2 identical over 13 bases. The germline V gene encodes CDR1 SGHVS and CDR2 FQNEAQ. The CDR3 is 17 residues long. The V gene end was trimmed by 1 base and the J gene end by 0 bases; junction bases not matched to a gene: 3. Here the CDR3 DNA reads TGTGCCAGCAGCTTAGGACTAGCGGGGGGCGCCTCCTACGAGCAGTACTTC. Translated: CASSLGLAGGASYEQYF.

This clonotype was detected many times. The rearrangement joins TRBV5-8 to TRBJ1-1, with D unclear. The CDR3 has 10 residues. CDR1 and CDR2 from the germline V gene are SGHTS and YDEGEE. Trimming removed 4 bases from V and 8 bases from J, with 6 bases in between. The CDR3 sequence: CASSLGEAFF. In nucleotides, the CDR3 is TGTGCCAGCAGCCTCGGGGAAGCTTTCTTT.

This clonotype appeared many times. Here the CDR3 DNA reads TGTGCCAGCAGCCCCGTAGCTCTCCCGTCCCCCTACGAGCAGTACTTC. As protein: CASSPVALPSPYEQYF. The chain links TRBV7-9 to TRBJ2-7; unclear D gene. Germline-derived CDR1 and CDR2 are SEHNR and FQNEAQ (reference sequence). The V end was cut by 5 bases, the J end by 2 bases, with 19 bases between. The CDR3 runs to 16 residues.

The rearrangement links TRBV9 to TRBJ2-3, with 7 bases lining up with TRBD1. The CDR3 consists of 16 residues. The trim removed 0 bases at V and 5 bases at J, leaving 9 bases unmatched. Germline assignment: CDR1 SGDLS and CDR2 YYNGEE. The CDR3 coding sequence is TGTGCCAGCAGCGTAGTACAGGGGCGCATGGAAGATACGCAGTATTTT. Protein product: CASSVVQGRMEDTQYF.

CDR3 sequence reads: CASSPGTSGFQETQYF. The CDR3 DNA follows: TGTGCCAGCAGCCCAGGGACTAGCGGATTCCAAGAGACCCAGTACTTC. J is TRBJ2-5 and V is TRBV12-3 or TRBV12-4; 11 bases are a match to TRBD2. Trimming took 6 bases from V and 1 from J; bases not matched to a gene: 7. The CDR3 totals 16 residues.

The table lists this clonotype with a few counts. This CDR3 is CASSAFSVVLNGELFF. In nucleotides, the CDR3 is TGTGCCAGCAGTGCCTTTAGCGTGGTTCTCAACGGGGAGCTGTTTTTT. This chain uses TRBV6-1 with TRBJ2-2; maybe TRBD2 (5 bases). CDR1 and CDR2 from the germline V gene are MNHNS and SASEGT. Trimming cost V 4 bases and J 7 bases, with 19 bases left between them. This CDR3 region has 16 residues.

The chain uses TRBV12-3 or TRBV12-4 and TRBJ1-2; D may be TRBD1 (5 bases). The V end was cut by 1 base, the J end by 0 bases, with 15 bases between. This CDR3 has 17 residues. CDR3 nucleotides: TGTGCCAGCAGTTTAGACCAAGGGGCAGGGACTAACTATGGCTACACCTTC. Translated: CASSLDQGAGTNYGYTF.

The V call is TRBV12-3 or TRBV12-4, the J call TRBJ1-2, with 9 bases lining up with TRBD1. The CDR3 contains 15 residues. With V trimmed by 7 bases and J by 6 bases, 12 bases remained unmatched. CDR3 sequence: CASTSGGQGFDGYTF. The CDR3, as DNA: TGTGCCAGCACCTCGGGGGGACAGGGATTTGATGGCTACACCTTC.

There are a few counts of this clonotype. The chain has TRBV4-1 and TRBJ1-2, with D hard to call. Germline loops: CDR1 MGHRA, CDR2 YSYEKL. With 0 bases removed from V and 4 bases from J, the gap between germline ends came to 18 bases. The CDR3 covers 17 residues. For the CDR3, the DNA is TGCGCCAGCAGCCAAGACGAAGGAGAAACACTTGTCTATGGCTACACCTTC. As protein: CASSQDEGETLVYGYTF.

V and J are TRBV7-2 and TRBJ2-3; TRBD2 is a possible D gene (5 bases). The germline gives CDR1 SGHTA, CDR2 FQGNSA. V lost 4 bases and J 6 bases, leaving 11 bases between the germline ends. The length of the CDR3 is 13 residues. CDR3: CASSSGWGDTQYF. In nucleotides, the CDR3 is TGTGCCAGCAGCTCGGGGTGGGGTGATACGCAGTATTTT.

This clonotype was observed many times. The rearrangement uses TRBV25-1 and TRBJ1-2, with D possibly TRBD1 on 6 matching bases. CDR1 and CDR2 (germline): MGHDK, SYGVNS. CDR3 length: 18 residues. Trimming pared 0 bases from V and 7 bases from J, leaving 24 bases between. This chain's CDR3 is CASSEYTLSLRGAGGYTF. The CDR3 nucleotides read TGTGCCAGCAGTGAATATACTTTAAGTCTCAGGGGCGCGGGTGGCTACACCTTC.

This clonotype occurred a few times. Here the CDR3 DNA reads TGTGCCAGCAGCATTACTTCAAGGGGGAGGAACACTGAAGCTTTCTTT. It yields the protein CASSITSRGRNTEAFF. The chain combines TRBV7-8 with TRBJ1-1; TRBD1 might be the D (6 bases). Germline-derived CDR1 and CDR2 are SGHVS and FQNEAQ. V lost 5 bases and J 1 base, leaving 17 bases between the germline ends. This CDR3 contains 16 residues.

The chain joins TRBV7-8 to TRBJ2-3; 12 bases map to TRBD2. Germline V lookup: CDR1 SGHVS, CDR2 FQNEAQ. CDR3 size: 17 residues. V dropped 1 base and J dropped 0; count of bases not matched to a gene: 2. The CDR3 nucleotides are TGTGCCAGCAGCTTAGGTCTAGCGGGGGGGAGCACAGATACGCAGTATTTT. Translated: CASSLGLAGGSTDTQYF.

This chain uses TRBV27 with TRBJ2-2; 9 positions match TRBD2. V trimming: 2 bases; J trimming: 0 bases; junction bases outside the gene matches: 10. The CDR3 sequence is 19 residues long. Germline V gives CDR1 MNHEY, CDR2 SMNVEV (reference sequence). The CDR3 protein is CASSLRYQGLAPNTGELFF. The DNA of the CDR3 is TGTGCCAGCAGTTTAAGGTACCAGGGACTAGCTCCGAACACCGGGGAGCTGTTTTTT.

The J gene is TRBJ2-1, the V gene TRBV6-7; either TRBD1 or TRBD2 may supply D (5 bases each). TRBV6-7 is an open reading frame, and its role is uncertain. This CDR3 spans 15 amino acids. The ends were cut back, 10 bases at V and 0 bases at J, with 16 bases in the middle. The chain's CDR3 is CANSLRESSYNEQFF. The CDR3 coding sequence is TGTGCCAACTCTCTCAGGGAGAGCTCCTACAATGAGCAGTTCTTC.

CDR3 protein: CASSLEQGRSYEQYF. CDR3 in DNA: TGTGCCAGCAGCTTAGAACAGGGGAGGTCCTACGAGCAGTACTTC. This chain connects TRBV7-2 to TRBJ2-7; TRBD1 is a possible D gene (7 bases). CDR1 SGHTA and CDR2 FQGNSA come from the germline V gene. The V end lost 1 base, the J end lost 1 base, and 11 bases lay between the germline ends. This CDR3 comprises 15 residues.

The sample holds a few counts of this clonotype. The chain couples TRBV10-3 to TRBJ1-6, with 8 bases lining up with TRBD1. The CDR3 has 14 residues. J lost 8 bases, V lost 6 bases, and 6 bases had no gene match. Looked up from germline, CDR1 is ENHRY and CDR2 is SYGVKD. CDR3 sequence: CAIRQGVMDSPLHF. As DNA, the CDR3 is TGTGCCATCAGACAGGGGGTTATGGATTCACCCCTCCACTTT.